The TCR beta chain described here comes from a study of T cell changes during pregnancy in multiple sclerosis. Germline V gene lookup returns CDR1 LNHDA and CDR2 SQIVND (reference sequence). This CDR3 spans 16 amino acids. V lost 3 bases, J lost 4 bases, and 7 bases stayed unmatched. Profiled with immunoSEQ multiplex PCR; TCRdb holds only in-frame clones, not every one. Here the sample spans tens of thousands of clones, around 90% being singletons. This TCR was sampled from a female donor in good health, enrolled as a control in a pregnancy study. The sample consisted of peripheral blood, taken in the first trimester of pregnancy. The chain links TRBV19 to TRBJ1-2; 11 bases align to TRBD1. The CDR3 DNA sequence: TGTGCCAGTAGTATGGCCAGGACAGGGGGCATCTATGGCTACACCTTC. Encoded protein: CASSMARTGGIYGYTF. The full variable domain, its missing parts supplied by reference TRBV19 and TRBJ1-2, is DGGITQSPKYLFRKEGQNVTLSCEQNLNHDAMYWYRQDPGQGLRLIYYSQIVNDFQKGDIAEGYSVSREKKESFPLTVTSAQKNPTAFYLCASSMARTGGIYGYTFGSGTRLTVV.